The 16 T cell receptor beta chains listed next were all sequenced from one sample in a study of T cell clones after liver transplantation. Assay: immunoSEQ multiplex PCR; the TCRdb copy retains only in-frame clones and omits some. The sample lists about 120,000 clones; around nine tenths were seen once. Material: CD4+ T cells from blood, obtained 12 months after liver transplant. The receptors shown here come from a human patient who received a liver transplant. A subset of T cells may come from the graft donor.

The chain couples TRBV11-3 to TRBJ1-4; 7 bases fit TRBD1. Germline loops: CDR1 SGHNT, CDR2 YENEEA. V shed 1 base, J shed 5 bases, and the junction held 1 base outside the gene matches. This CDR3 spans 14 amino acids. CDR3 protein: CASSLGQGNEKLFF. The CDR3 region has the DNA TGTGCCAGCAGCTTAGGACAGGGAAATGAAAAACTGTTTTTT.

This rearrangement joins TRBV7-2 to TRBJ2-1; weak D call: TRBD1 (5 bases). The germline V gene has CDR1 SGHTA and CDR2 FQGNSA. This CDR3 is 15 amino acids long. V was pared by 1 base and J by 0 bases, with 7 bases between. The DNA of the CDR3 is TGTGCCAGCAGCTTAGACAGGAGCTCCTACAATGAGCAGTTCTTC. Translated: CASSLDRSSYNEQFF. The whole variable domain, remainder taken from reference TRBV7-2 and TRBJ2-1, is GAGVSQSPSNKVTEKGKDVELRCDPISGHTALYWYRQSLGQGLEFLIYFQGNSAPDKSGLPSDRFSAERTGGSVSTLTIQRTQQEDSAVYLCASSLDRSSYNEQFFGPGTRLTVL.

The chain has TRBV9 and TRBJ2-3; 7 bases line up with TRBD1. This CDR3 contains 16 residues. Losses at the gene ends were 3 bases for V and 8 bases for J; bases not matched to a gene: 15. Germline CDR1 and CDR2: SGDLS and YYNGEE. The CDR3 is CASSGDHRGSTGTQYF. The CDR3 region has the DNA TGTGCCAGCAGCGGAGACCACAGGGGCTCAACGGGTACGCAGTATTTT.

The chain recombines TRBV6-1 with TRBJ2-1, with D perhaps matching TRBD2 (5 bases). There are 17 residues in the CDR3. CDR1 is MNHNS, CDR2 SASEGT, per germline. Trimming shortened V by 1 base and J by 3 bases, and 16 bases separated the two germline ends. Here the CDR3 DNA reads TGTGCCAGCAGTGAAGATCAAAGCGGTTCAATCTACAATGAGCAGTTCTTC. Protein: CASSEDQSGSIYNEQFF.

The chain employs TRBV7-3 and TRBJ2-1; 11 nucleotides line up with TRBD1. The CDR3 loop spans 15 amino acids. The V gene end was trimmed by 5 bases and the J gene end by 3 bases; junction bases not matched to a gene: 3. Germline V gives CDR1 SGHTA, CDR2 FQGTGA. The DNA of the CDR3 is TGTGCCAGCAGCCTGGGACAGGGGGACTACAATGAGCAGTTCTTC. It is translated as CASSLGQGDYNEQFF.

A single count supports this clone. This chain links TRBV30 with TRBJ2-4; possibly TRBD2 for D (6 bases). The CDR3 contains 13 residues. V was cut by 1 base and J by 5 bases, with 9 bases left in between. Germline CDR1 is GTSNPN and CDR2 is SVGIG (reference sequence). CDR3 nucleotides: TGTGCCTGGAGTGGCGGGATAGAAAACATTCAGTACTTC. Translating gives CAWSGGIENIQYF.

The chain uses TRBV5-1 and TRBJ2-3, with D possibly matching TRBD2 (6 bases). CDR1 and CDR2 (germline): SGHRS, YFSETQ. V was clipped by 4 bases and J by 3 bases, with 12 bases between them. The CDR3 consists of 14 residues. The CDR3 here is CASSAGGWTDTQYF. CDR3 nucleotides: TGCGCCAGCAGCGCCGGAGGGTGGACAGATACGCAGTATTTT.

The genes are TRBV6-1 and TRBJ1-5; D might be TRBD1 (5 bases). Germline-derived CDR1 and CDR2 are MNHNS and SASEGT. The CDR3 length is 14 residues. Trimming cost V 7 bases and J 7 bases, with 17 bases left between them. CDR3 amino acids: CASTKLGQGQPQHF. The CDR3 bases are TGTGCCAGCACTAAACTTGGGCAGGGACAGCCCCAGCATTTT.

V is TRBV5-4 and J is TRBJ2-7; 8 nucleotides agree with TRBD1. CDR1 and CDR2 from the germline V gene are SGHNT and YYREEE (reference sequence). There are 14 residues in the CDR3. Germline trimming cut 4 bases from V and 4 bases from J; bases unmatched to any gene: 7. This CDR3 reads CASSVRDRRYEQYF. In nucleotides, the CDR3 is TGTGCCAGCAGCGTCCGGGACAGGAGGTACGAGCAGTACTTC.

V gene TRBV5-1 combines with J gene TRBJ2-7, with D uncertain. The CDR3 consists of 13 residues. Trimming took off 2 bases at V and 0 bases at J, with 6 bases between the two ends. The germline gives CDR1 SGHRS, CDR2 YFSETQ. The CDR3 spells CASSFGYSYEQYF. In DNA, the CDR3 is TGCGCCAGCAGCTTCGGCTACTCCTACGAGCAGTACTTC.

V and J are TRBV6-6 and TRBJ2-1; D is unresolved. The V end lost 2 bases, the J end lost 2 bases, and 7 bases lay between the germline ends. The CDR3 runs 14 residues. Per the germline V gene, CDR1 is MNHNY and CDR2 is SVGAGI (reference sequence). The CDR3 DNA reads as TGTGCCAGCAGTTACCCCCCGCCCTACAATGAGCAGTTCTTC. This encodes CASSYPPPYNEQFF.

V usage is TRBV5-1 and J usage is TRBJ1-1; 10 nucleotides agree with TRBD1. The CDR3 totals 14 residues. Trimming at V came to 0 bases and at J to 4 bases, leaving 0 bases not matched to a gene. Germline V gives CDR1 SGHRS, CDR2 YFSETQ. The CDR3 reads CASSLGTGGTEAFF. In DNA form, the CDR3 reads TGCGCCAGCAGCTTGGGGACAGGGGGCACTGAAGCTTTCTTT.

The chain carries TRBV11-2 and TRBJ2-7; D is perhaps TRBD2 (5 bases). Germline CDR1 is SGHAT and CDR2 is FQNNGV. Trimming stripped 1 base from V and 5 bases from J, with 18 bases between. The CDR3 runs 16 residues. The CDR3 sequence is CASSLAWVGRGDEQYF. CDR3 DNA sequence: TGTGCCAGCAGCTTAGCCTGGGTGGGCCGGGGTGACGAGCAGTACTTC.

The chain uses TRBV7-2 and TRBJ2-6, with D maybe TRBD2 (6 bases). Germline values: CDR1 SGHTA, CDR2 FQGNSA. V was cut by 7 bases and J by 0 bases, with 13 bases left in between. The CDR3 totals 16 residues. For the CDR3, the DNA is TGTGCCAGCACGGGACTGTCCTCCTCTGGGGCCAACGTCCTGACTTTC. This encodes CASTGLSSSGANVLTF.

V usage is TRBV11-2 and J usage is TRBJ1-1; maybe TRBD1 (6 bases). V lost 1 base and J lost 11, with 11 bases in between. The V gene's germline CDR1 is SGHAT and CDR2 FQNNGV. The length of the CDR3 is 12 residues. The CDR3 DNA sequence: TGTGCCAGCAGCTTAGTAGGTCAGGGGGCTTTCTTT. This gives the protein CASSLVGQGAFF.

CDR3 coding DNA: TGTGCCAGCAGCGCGACAGGGGCTTCTAATGAAAAACTGTTTTTT. Translation gives CASSATGASNEKLFF. This rearrangement joins TRBV9 to TRBJ1-4; 8 nucleotides match TRBD1. Per the germline V gene, CDR1 is SGDLS and CDR2 is YYNGEE. The V and J ends lost 3 bases and 3 bases, in that order; junction bases with no gene match: 4. This CDR3 has 15 residues.